These 29 T cell receptor beta chains share one sample of origin, sequenced in a study of cytomegalovirus exposure and HLA in healthy donors (dated by TCRdb to 2017 to 2019). Receptor amplification or capture employed the immunoSEQ multiplex PCR assay. For the multiplex PCR, a mixture combining 60 forward primers for TCR Vbeta segments and 13 reverse primers for TCR Jbeta segments was used. TCRdb mirrors the immuneACCESS table, restricted to in-frame sequences. Some clones are absent from its copies; in checked studies, under half trace to an unresolved V gene, and the reason for the others is unknown. The sample has around 50,000 clones on record. 2% to 2.5% of the sample goes to the ten largest clones. Sequencing was done on a sample of PBMCs. The receptor source for this set is a female donor in good health and CMV-seronegative.

This chain connects TRBV6-1 to TRBJ2-7; perhaps TRBD2 as D (7 bases). The CDR3 extends over 14 amino acids. Deletions cut 6 bases from V and 5 bases from J, with 17 bases between. Germline V gives CDR1 MNHNS, CDR2 SASEGT. The CDR3 region has the DNA TGTGCCAGCAGGAGGGGGGGGTCTCACCACGAGCAGTACTTC. This translates into CASRRGGSHHEQYF.

The CDR3 bases are TGTGCCAGCAGCTCACCGTTAGCGGGGGGTCCTGGAAACAATGAGCAGTTCTTC. This sequence encodes CASSSPLAGGPGNNEQFF. The V call is TRBV7-9, the J call TRBJ2-1, with 10 bases lining up with TRBD2. This CDR3 region has 18 residues. Per the germline V gene, CDR1 is SEHNR and CDR2 is FQNEAQ (reference sequence). Unmatched junction bases numbered 14, after V lost 4 bases and J lost 5 bases. Full variable domain (rest looked up from reference TRBV7-9 and TRBJ2-1): DTGVSQNPRHKITKRGQNVTFRCDPISEHNRLYWYRQTLGQGPEFLTYFQNEAQLEKSRLLSDRFSAERPKGSFSTLEIQRTEQGDSAMYLCASSSPLAGGPGNNEQFFGPGTRLTVL.

The chain employs TRBV7-2 and TRBJ2-7; unclear D gene. From germline, CDR1 is SGHTA and CDR2 FQGNSA. The CDR3 is 13 residues long. V was shortened by 1 base and J by 3 bases, with 7 bases between the two germline ends. The CDR3 reads CASSLVSGYEQYF. CDR3 in DNA: TGTGCCAGCAGCTTAGTTTCGGGCTACGAGCAGTACTTC.

This sequence joins TRBV18 and TRBJ2-7, with D perhaps matching TRBD2 (6 bases). From germline, CDR1 is KGHSH and CDR2 LQKENI. Trimming shortened V by 3 bases and J by 3 bases, and 15 bases separated the two germline ends. This CDR3 is built from 15 residues. As DNA, the CDR3 is TGTGCCAGCTCACCCTCGGTTGGAGGGGTCTACGAGCAGTACTTC. Protein product: CASSPSVGGVYEQYF.

The chain has TRBV9 and TRBJ2-5; TRBD1 agrees at 7 bases. In germline, CDR1 is SGDLS, CDR2 YYNGEE. This CDR3 region has 15 residues. Trimming took 3 bases from V and 5 from J; bases not matched to a gene: 10. The CDR3 protein is CASSDSTGRGETQYF. The CDR3 nucleotides are TGTGCCAGCAGCGACTCGACTGGCAGGGGGGAGACCCAGTACTTC.

The rearrangement links TRBV12-5 to TRBJ1-1; TRBD1 aligns across 7 bases. The V gene end was trimmed by 0 bases and the J gene end by 12 bases; junction bases not matched to a gene: 7. CDR1 LGHNT and CDR2 FRNRAP come from the germline V gene. This CDR3 is 13 amino acids long. This chain's CDR3 is CASGLVGGEGTFF. DNA of the CDR3: TGTGCTAGTGGTTTGGTAGGGGGCGAGGGGACTTTCTTT.

The chain is built from TRBV30 and TRBJ2-7, with TRBD1 as a possible D gene (7 bases). Germline V CDR1 and CDR2: GTSNPN, SVGIG (reference sequence). Trimming took 2 bases from V and 7 from J, leaving 18 bases between them. The CDR3 extends over 14 amino acids. CDR3 coding DNA: TGTGCCTGGAGTCCGCGGGACAGAGGGATTGAGCAGTACTTC. It translates to CAWSPRDRGIEQYF.

V and J are TRBV18 and TRBJ1-1; D call uncertain. Per germline, CDR1 KGHSH and CDR2 LQKENI. The germline V and J ends were trimmed by 3 bases and 4 bases, with 18 bases remaining between them. This CDR3 region has 16 residues. CDR3: CASSPPFGSSSTEAFF. The CDR3 DNA follows: TGTGCCAGCTCACCTCCTTTTGGCAGTTCAAGCACTGAAGCTTTCTTT.

V is TRBV9 and J is TRBJ2-7, with 8 nucleotides matching TRBD1. This CDR3 is 14 amino acids long. In germline, CDR1 is SGDLS, CDR2 YYNGEE. Losses at the gene ends were 3 bases for V and 6 bases for J; bases not matched to a gene: 8. This chain's CDR3 is CASSATGQVGEQYF. In nucleotides, the CDR3 is TGTGCCAGCAGCGCCACGGGACAGGTGGGCGAGCAGTACTTC.

V and J are TRBV9 and TRBJ2-2; TRBD2 matches 9 bases. With V trimmed by 4 bases and J by 3 bases, 7 bases remained unmatched. The CDR3 sequence is 16 residues long. Germline CDR1 reads SGDLS; CDR2 reads YYNGEE. CDR3 DNA sequence: TGTGCCAGCAGCTTGACTAGCGGTCTTCACACCGGGGAGCTGTTTTTT. The encoded protein is CASSLTSGLHTGELFF.

The gene calls are TRBV11-3 and TRBJ2-7; D is perhaps TRBD2 (5 bases). Trimming took 0 bases from V and 2 from J, leaving 8 bases between them. The CDR3 has 14 residues. The germline CDR1 and CDR2 sequences are SGHNT and YENEEA. Here the CDR3 reads CASSLEGLPYEQYF. In DNA form, the CDR3 reads TGTGCCAGCAGCTTAGAAGGACTTCCCTACGAGCAGTACTTC.

As regards this clone: An end of the junction does not agree with germline; a read error may underlie this. The chain has TRBV30 and TRBJ1-1; the match to TRBD1 covers 7 bases. CDR3 size: 14 residues. Germline V gene lookup returns CDR1 GTSNPN and CDR2 SVGIG (reference sequence). The CDR3 protein is CAWSRSTGNTEDFF. The DNA for the CDR3 is TGTGCCTGGAGTCGATCGACAGGGAACACTGAAGATTTCTTT. Filled out from reference TRBV30 and TRBJ1-1, the complete variable domain reads SQTIHQWPATLVQPVGSPLSLECTVEGTSNPNLYWYRQAAGRGLQLLFYSVGIGQISSEVPQNLSASRPQDRQFILSSKKLLLSDSGFYLCAWSRSTGNTEDFFGQGTRLTVV.

The chain employs TRBV7-9 and TRBJ1-1; D remains ambiguous. This CDR3 is built from 19 residues. Trimming shortened V by 3 bases and J by 0 bases, and 23 bases separated the two germline ends. CDR1 and CDR2 from the germline V gene are SEHNR and FQNEAQ (reference sequence). CDR3 amino acids: CASSFLFGIQEGVNTEAFF. Written as DNA, the CDR3 is TGTGCCAGCAGCTTTCTGTTCGGTATCCAAGAGGGCGTGAACACTGAAGCTTTCTTT.

This chain connects TRBV7-9 to TRBJ1-2; 9 bases map to TRBD1. Germline V gene data show CDR1 as SEHNR and CDR2 as FQNEAQ (reference sequence). After removal of 3 bases from V and 5 bases from J, the junction contained 13 bases not matched to a gene. The CDR3 is made up of 17 amino acids. The CDR3 region is CASSLGTGNRQLYGYTF. The CDR3 nucleotides are TGTGCCAGCAGCTTGGGGACAGGGAACCGTCAGCTTTATGGCTACACCTTC. The full variable domain, its missing parts supplied by reference TRBV7-9 and TRBJ1-2, is DTGVSQNPRHKITKRGQNVTFRCDPISEHNRLYWYRQTLGQGPEFLTYFQNEAQLEKSRLLSDRFSAERPKGSFSTLEIQRTEQGDSAMYLCASSLGTGNRQLYGYTFGSGTRLTVV.

The chain uses TRBV6-1 and TRBJ2-1; possibly TRBD2 for D (5 bases). Looked up from germline, CDR1 is MNHNS and CDR2 is SASEGT. CDR3 size: 15 residues. Between the trimmed V and J ends, which lost 2 bases and 2 bases, there was a span of 10 bases. The CDR3 DNA follows: TGTGCCAGCAGTGAACGGACTCCACCCTACAATGAGCAGTTCTTC. Its translation is CASSERTPPYNEQFF.

This rearrangement joins TRBV29-1 to TRBJ1-1, with 7 positions matching TRBD1. The V gene end was trimmed by 7 bases and the J gene end by 2 bases; junction bases not matched to a gene: 7. The CDR3 length is 13 residues. Germline V CDR1 and CDR2: SQVTM, ANQGSEA. This CDR3 is CSARGQLNTEAFF. The DNA for the CDR3 is TGCAGCGCCCGGGGACAGCTAAACACTGAAGCTTTCTTT.

The rearrangement uses TRBV18 and TRBJ2-7, with 13 nucleotides matching TRBD2. The J segment lost 3 bases and the V segment lost 0 bases, leaving 14 bases of the junction unmatched. Germline CDR1 is KGHSH and CDR2 is LQKENI. The CDR3 is 20 amino acids. CDR3 nucleotides: TGTGCCAGCTCACCACCTCGGGGGCCGGGACTAGCGGGACCTTACTACGAGCAGTACTTC. It translates to CASSPPRGPGLAGPYYEQYF. The entire variable domain, with the rest obtained from reference TRBV18 and TRBJ2-7, is as follows: NAGVMQNPRHLVRRRGQEARLRCSPMKGHSHVYWYRQLPEEGLKFMVYLQKENIIDESGMPKERFSAEFPKEGPSILRIQQVVRGDSAAYFCASSPPRGPGLAGPYYEQYFGPGTRLTVT.

The chain uses TRBV18 and TRBJ2-5, with 7 bases lining up with TRBD1. The CDR3 extends over 16 amino acids. Germline trimming cut 3 bases from V and 5 bases from J; bases unmatched to any gene: 12. Germline assignment: CDR1 KGHSH and CDR2 LQKENI. As DNA, the CDR3 is TGTGCCAGCTCACCTCTGCCGGGACAGAGTCTGGAGACCCAGTACTTC. Its protein product is CASSPLPGQSLETQYF.

This chain joins TRBV7-9 and TRBJ2-3; D perhaps matches TRBD2 (6 bases). The V end was cut by 5 bases, the J end by 4 bases, with 10 bases between. Germline loops: CDR1 SEHNR, CDR2 FQNEAQ (reference sequence). The CDR3 loop spans 13 amino acids. The CDR3 sequence: CASSRGDADTQYF. The CDR3 region has the DNA TGTGCCAGCAGCCGCGGGGATGCAGATACGCAGTATTTT.

J is TRBJ2-6 and V is TRBV25-1; TRBD2 aligns across 7 bases. This CDR3 is built from 18 residues. With 1 base clipped from V and 3 bases from J, the junction kept 9 bases outside the gene matches. Germline CDR1 is MGHDK and CDR2 is SYGVNS. CDR3 sequence: CASSELGGGLGGANVLTF. The CDR3 DNA reads as TGTGCCAGCAGTGAATTGGGGGGAGGGCTAGGTGGGGCCAACGTCCTGACTTTC. The variable domain in full, with the rest retrieved from reference TRBV25-1 and TRBJ2-6, is EADIYQTPRYLVIGTGKKITLECSQTMGHDKMYWYQQDPGMELHLIHYSYGVNSTEKGDLSSESTVSRIRTEHFPLTLESARPSHTSQYLCASSELGGGLGGANVLTFGAGSRLTVL.

V is TRBV18 and J is TRBJ2-3, with D maybe TRBD1 (5 bases). CDR3 length: 15 residues. The germline gives CDR1 KGHSH, CDR2 LQKENI. V lost 3 bases and J lost 0, with 10 bases in between. The CDR3 is CASSPDRPSTDTQYF. CDR3 nucleotides: TGTGCCAGCTCACCCGACAGACCTAGCACAGATACGCAGTATTTT.

J is TRBJ2-5 and V is TRBV5-1, with TRBD1 identical over 12 bases. CDR1 and CDR2 from the germline V gene are SGHRS and YFSETQ. CDR3 length: 15 residues. Trimming removed 4 bases from V and 5 bases from J; junction bases left unmatched: 6. The CDR3 sequence: CASSPGQGASETQYF. The CDR3 DNA reads TGCGCCAGCAGCCCGGGACAGGGGGCTAGTGAGACCCAGTACTTC.

The V call is TRBV9, the J call TRBJ1-1, with D maybe TRBD1 (5 bases). The CDR3 is 13 amino acids. Between the trimmed V and J ends, which lost 0 bases and 3 bases, there was a span of 6 bases. Germline CDR1 reads SGDLS; CDR2 reads YYNGEE. Written as DNA, the CDR3 is TGTGCCAGCAGCGTAGCAGGGTACACTGAAGCTTTCTTT. Translation gives CASSVAGYTEAFF.

CDR3: CASSLALGVVTEAFF. In nucleotides, the CDR3 is TGTGCCAGCAGCTTAGCGTTAGGGGTGGTCACTGAAGCTTTCTTT. The chain employs TRBV11-3 and TRBJ1-1; a weak D match, TRBD1 (5 bases). CDR1 is SGHNT and CDR2 is YENEEA in the germline V gene. The CDR3 sequence is 15 residues long. Trimming took off 1 base at V and 4 bases at J, with 13 bases between the two ends.

The chain links TRBV19 to TRBJ1-5, with TRBD1 as a possible D gene (6 bases). Germline loops: CDR1 LNHDA, CDR2 SQIVND (reference sequence). The V end was cut by 10 bases, the J end by 1 base, with 11 bases between. CDR3 length equals 13 residues. CDR3 protein: CATRGISNQPQHF. The CDR3 DNA reads as TGTGCCACCAGGGGTATCAGCAATCAGCCCCAGCATTTT.

The rearrangement links TRBV5-1 to TRBJ2-3, with D hard to call. Germline CDR1 and CDR2: SGHRS and YFSETQ. The CDR3 is 14 amino acids. V was shortened by 1 base and J by 2 bases, with 8 bases between the two germline ends. The CDR3 bases are TGCGCCAGCAGCTTGTACAGTCCCACAGATACGCAGTATTTT. This codes for CASSLYSPTDTQYF. Full variable domain (remainder filled in from reference TRBV5-1 and TRBJ2-3): KAGVTQTPRYLIKTRGQQVTLSCSPISGHRSVSWYQQTPGQGLQFLFEYFSETQRNKGNFPGRFSGRQFSNSRSEMNVSTLELGDSALYLCASSLYSPTDTQYFGPGTRLTVL.

This chain uses TRBV27 with TRBJ1-3; possible D gene TRBD1, 5 bases. This CDR3 contains 14 residues. From germline, CDR1 is MNHEY and CDR2 SMNVEV (reference sequence). The germline V and J ends were trimmed by 7 bases and 4 bases, with 14 bases remaining between them. The CDR3 is CASKAAGEGNTIYF. CDR3 bases: TGTGCCAGCAAGGCCGCGGGGGAAGGAAACACCATATATTTT.

V is TRBV5-1 and J is TRBJ1-4, with a possible D match to TRBD1 (5 bases). This CDR3 spans 15 amino acids. Germline CDR1 SGHRS, CDR2 YFSETQ. Trimming left V 0 bases short and J 13 bases short, with 19 bases between. The CDR3 protein is CASSLGQQHGKRLFF. CDR3 coding DNA: TGCGCCAGCAGCTTGGGACAGCAACATGGAAAACGACTGTTTTTT.

This chain uses TRBV4-1 with TRBJ1-5; tentatively, D is TRBD1 (5 bases). Trimming pared 3 bases from V and 2 bases from J, leaving 20 bases between. The CDR3 length is 18 residues. Germline V gives CDR1 MGHRA, CDR2 YSYEKL. The CDR3 DNA reads TGCGCCAGCAGCCACTCTTGGCGGGGGGAAGGTGGCAATCAGCCCCAGCATTTT. It encodes CASSHSWRGEGGNQPQHF.